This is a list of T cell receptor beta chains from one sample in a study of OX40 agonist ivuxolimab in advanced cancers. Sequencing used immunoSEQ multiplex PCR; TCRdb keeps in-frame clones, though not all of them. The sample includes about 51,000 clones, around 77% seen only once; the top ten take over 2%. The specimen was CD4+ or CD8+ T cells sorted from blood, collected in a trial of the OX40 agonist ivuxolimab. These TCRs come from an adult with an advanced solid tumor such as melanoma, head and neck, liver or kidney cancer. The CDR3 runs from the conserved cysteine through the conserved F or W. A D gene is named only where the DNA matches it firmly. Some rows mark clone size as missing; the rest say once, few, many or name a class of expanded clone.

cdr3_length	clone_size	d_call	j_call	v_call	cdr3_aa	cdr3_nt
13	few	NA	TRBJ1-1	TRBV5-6	CASSLAPSLGAFF	TGTGCCAGCAGCTTGGCCCCTTCCCTGGGGGCTTTCTTT
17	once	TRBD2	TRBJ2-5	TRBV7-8	CASSLGLERGIPETQYF	TGTGCCAGCAGCTTAGGGCTCGAGCGGGGGATCCCTGAGACCCAGTACTTC
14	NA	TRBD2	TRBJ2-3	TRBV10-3	CAISKRESTDTQYF	TGTGCCATCAGTAAGCGGGAGTCCACAGATACGCAGTATTTT
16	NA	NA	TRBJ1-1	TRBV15	CATSRDPSLGAGEAFF	TGTGCCACCAGCAGAGATCCCTCGTTAGGGGCAGGGGAAGCTTTCTTT
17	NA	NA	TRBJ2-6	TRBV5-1	CASSLAGTPQGANVLTF	TGCGCCAGCAGCTTGGCCGGGACACCTCAGGGGGCCAACGTCCTGACTTTC
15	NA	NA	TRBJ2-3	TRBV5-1	CASSLAGDHPDTQYF	TGCGCCAGCAGCTTGGCAGGGGACCATCCGGATACGCAGTATTTT
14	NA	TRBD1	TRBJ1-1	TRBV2	CASSEGASPLEAFF	TGTGCCAGCAGCGAGGGGGCGAGTCCCCTTGAAGCTTTCTTT
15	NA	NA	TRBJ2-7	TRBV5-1	CASSMTVASGAEQYF	TGCGCCAGCAGCATGACTGTCGCCTCTGGGGCCGAGCAGTACTTC
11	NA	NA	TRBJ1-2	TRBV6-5	CASTNFGGYTF	TGTGCCAGCACCAACTTTGGCGGCTACACCTTC
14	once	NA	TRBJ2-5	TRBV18	CASSLGTGQETQYF	TGTGCCAGCTCACTAGGGACTGGCCAAGAGACCCAGTACTTC
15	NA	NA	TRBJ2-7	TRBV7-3	CASSLYGQFSYEQYF	TGTGCCAGCAGCTTATATGGACAGTTCTCCTACGAGCAGTACTTC
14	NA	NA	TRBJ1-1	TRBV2	CASTLQVLNTEAFF	TGTGCCAGCACCCTACAGGTTCTGAACACTGAAGCTTTCTTT
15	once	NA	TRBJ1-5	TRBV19	CASRARGQRNQPQHF	TGTGCCAGTAGGGCTCGGGGGCAACGGAATCAGCCCCAGCATTTT
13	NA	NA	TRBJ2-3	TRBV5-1	CASSRNYADTQYF	TGCGCCAGCAGCAGAAACTACGCAGATACGCAGTATTTT
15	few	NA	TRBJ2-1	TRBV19	CASSPSLSSYNEQFF	TGTGCCAGTAGCCCTAGCCTCAGCTCCTACAATGAGCAGTTCTTC
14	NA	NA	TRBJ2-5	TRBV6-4	CASNEIEPEGTQYF	TGTGCCAGCAACGAGATTGAACCCGAGGGGACCCAGTACTTC
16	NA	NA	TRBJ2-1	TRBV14	CASSQRTGTLNNEQFF	TGTGCCAGCAGCCAACGTACCGGGACTCTTAACAATGAGCAGTTCTTC
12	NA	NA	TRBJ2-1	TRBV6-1	CASSVLLNEQFF	TGTGCCAGCAGTGTTTTGCTAAATGAGCAGTTCTTC
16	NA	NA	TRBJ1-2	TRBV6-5	CASSYSGYPLFYGYTF	TGTGCCAGCAGTTACTCCGGCTATCCTCTCTTCTATGGCTACACCTTC
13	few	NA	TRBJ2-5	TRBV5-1	CASSFTGGETQYF	TGCGCCAGCAGCTTTACAGGAGGGGAGACCCAGTACTTC
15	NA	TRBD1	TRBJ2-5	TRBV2	CASSEGTGYFETQYF	TGTGCCAGCAGTGAAGGGACAGGCTATTTCGAGACCCAGTACTTC
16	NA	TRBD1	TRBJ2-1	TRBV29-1	CSTPGQGAFRGNEQFF	TGCAGCACCCCAGGCCAGGGGGCATTTAGAGGCAATGAGCAGTTCTTC
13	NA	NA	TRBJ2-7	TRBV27	CASRLGAPYEQYF	TGTGCCAGCAGACTGGGAGCCCCCTACGAGCAGTACTTC
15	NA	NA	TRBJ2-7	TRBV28	CASRGRLVPLYEQYF	TGTGCCAGCAGAGGACGACTAGTTCCCCTCTACGAGCAGTACTTC
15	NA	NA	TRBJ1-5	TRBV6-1	CASSKYRSNNQPQHF	TGTGCCAGCAGCAAATACAGGAGTAACAATCAGCCCCAGCATTTT
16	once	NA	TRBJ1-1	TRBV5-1	CASSLAPTAGNTEAFF	TGCGCCAGCAGCTTGGCCCCGACAGCGGGGAACACTGAAGCTTTCTTT
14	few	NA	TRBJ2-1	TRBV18	CASSPGSQDNEQFF	TGTGCCAGCTCACCAGGATCACAGGACAATGAGCAGTTCTTC
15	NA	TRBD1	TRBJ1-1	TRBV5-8	CASSLWTRQGTEAFF	TGTGCCAGCAGCTTGTGGACGAGACAGGGTACTGAAGCTTTCTTT
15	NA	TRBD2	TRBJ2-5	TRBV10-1	CASSGAGGYQETQYF	TGCGCCAGCAGTGGGGCGGGAGGTTACCAAGAGACCCAGTACTTC
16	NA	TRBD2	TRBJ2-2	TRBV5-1	CASSLTSGANTGELFF	TGCGCCAGCAGCTTGACTAGCGGTGCGAACACCGGGGAGCTGTTTTTT
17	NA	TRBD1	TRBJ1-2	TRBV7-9	CASSLGDRGPTREGYTF	TGTGCCAGCAGCTTAGGAGACAGGGGGCCAACTCGTGAGGGCTACACCTTC
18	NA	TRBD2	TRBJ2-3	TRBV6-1	CASSGRVAGGPFADTQYF	TGTGCCAGCAGTGGACGGGTAGCGGGAGGGCCTTTTGCAGATACGCAGTATTTT
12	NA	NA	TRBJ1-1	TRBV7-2	CASSQWGTEAFF	TGTGCCAGCAGCCAGTGGGGCACTGAAGCTTTCTTT
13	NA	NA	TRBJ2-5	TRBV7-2	CASSLGFLDEQYF	TGTGCCAGCAGCTTAGGTTTCTTAGATGAGCAGTACTTC
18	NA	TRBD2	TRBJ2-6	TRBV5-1	CASSLTSGRASGANVLTF	TGCGCCAGCAGCTTGACTAGCGGGAGAGCCTCTGGGGCCAACGTCCTGACTTTC
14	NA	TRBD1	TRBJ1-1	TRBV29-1	CSVDLDREPAEAFF	TGCAGCGTTGATTTGGACAGGGAACCCGCTGAAGCTTTCTTT
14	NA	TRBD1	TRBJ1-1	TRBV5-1	CASSLQGAIAEAFF	TGCGCCAGCAGCTTACAGGGGGCGATCGCTGAAGCTTTCTTT
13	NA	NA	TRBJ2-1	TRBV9	CASSGGTYSEQFF	TGTGCCAGCAGCGGCGGGACATATTCCGAGCAGTTCTTC
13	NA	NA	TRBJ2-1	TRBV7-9	CASSLGLLNEQFF	TGTGCCAGCAGCTTAGGACTTCTAAATGAGCAGTTCTTC
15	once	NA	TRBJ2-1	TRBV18	CASSTQRTDHNEQFF	TGTGCCAGCTCCACTCAACGTACGGACCACAATGAGCAGTTCTTC
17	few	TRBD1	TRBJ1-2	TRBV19	CASSIVSGQGRDYGYTF	TGTGCCAGTAGTATAGTTTCGGGACAGGGTCGTGACTATGGCTACACCTTC
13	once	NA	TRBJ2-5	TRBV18	CASSQDRMETQYF	TGTGCCAGCTCCCAAGACAGGATGGAGACCCAGTACTTC
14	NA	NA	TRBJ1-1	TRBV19	CASFRDGGNTEAFF	TGTGCCAGTTTTCGTGACGGGGGGAACACTGAAGCTTTCTTT
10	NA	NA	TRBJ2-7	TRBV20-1	CSSTSYEQYF	TGCAGTTCGACCTCCTACGAGCAGTACTTC
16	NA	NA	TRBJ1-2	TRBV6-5	CASSYPPGHPNYGYTF	TGTGCCAGCAGTTATCCCCCGGGACATCCCAACTATGGCTACACCTTC
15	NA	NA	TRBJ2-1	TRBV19	CASSRTLNSYNEQFF	TGTGCCAGTAGCCGGACACTCAATTCCTACAATGAGCAGTTCTTC
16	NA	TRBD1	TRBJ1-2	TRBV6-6	CASSYLLTGGNYGYTF	TGTGCCAGCAGTTACCTCCTGACAGGGGGTAACTATGGCTACACCTTC
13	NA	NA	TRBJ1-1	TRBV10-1	CASTGWFRAEAFF	TGCGCCAGCACGGGGTGGTTTAGGGCTGAAGCTTTCTTT
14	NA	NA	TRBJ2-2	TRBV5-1	CAGKRTIEAGELFF	TGCGCCGGCAAACGGACAATCGAAGCCGGGGAGCTGTTTTTT
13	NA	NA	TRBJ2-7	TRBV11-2	CASSFSGAYEQYF	TGTGCCAGCAGCTTTTCAGGGGCCTACGAGCAGTACTTC
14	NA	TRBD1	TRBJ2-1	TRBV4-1	CASSPIGQGLGQFF	TGCGCCAGCAGCCCCATCGGACAGGGTTTAGGGCAGTTCTTC
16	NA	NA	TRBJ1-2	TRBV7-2	CASSLASAVGNYGYTF	TGTGCCAGCAGCTTAGCCTCGGCAGTCGGTAACTATGGCTACACCTTC
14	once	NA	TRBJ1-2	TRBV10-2	CASRPSRIGYGYTF	TGCGCCAGCAGGCCAAGCAGGATAGGGTATGGCTACACCTTC
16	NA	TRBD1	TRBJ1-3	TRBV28	CASIRPGTASGNTIYF	TGTGCCAGCATTCGCCCCGGGACAGCATCTGGAAACACCATATATTTT
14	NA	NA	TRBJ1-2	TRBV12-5	CASGRRGDGYGYTF	TGTGCTAGTGGCCGCAGGGGTGATGGCTATGGCTACACCTTC